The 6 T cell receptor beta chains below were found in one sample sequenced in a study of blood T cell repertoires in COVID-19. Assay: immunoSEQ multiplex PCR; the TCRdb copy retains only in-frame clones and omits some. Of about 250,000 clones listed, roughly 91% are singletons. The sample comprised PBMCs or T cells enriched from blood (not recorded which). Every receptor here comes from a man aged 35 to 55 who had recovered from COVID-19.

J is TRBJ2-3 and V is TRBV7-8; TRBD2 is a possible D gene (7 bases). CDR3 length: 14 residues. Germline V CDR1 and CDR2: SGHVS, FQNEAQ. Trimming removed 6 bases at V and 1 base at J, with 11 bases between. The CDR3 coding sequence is TGTGCCAGCAGGTGGGGGGGCGGCACAGATACGCAGTATTTT. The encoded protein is CASRWGGGTDTQYF. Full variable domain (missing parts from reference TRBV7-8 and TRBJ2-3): GAGVSQSPRYKVAKRGQDVALRCDPISGHVSLFWYQQALGQGPEFLTYFQNEAQLDKSGLPSDRFFAERPEGSVSTLKIQRTQQEDSAVYLCASRWGGGTDTQYFGPGTRLTVL.

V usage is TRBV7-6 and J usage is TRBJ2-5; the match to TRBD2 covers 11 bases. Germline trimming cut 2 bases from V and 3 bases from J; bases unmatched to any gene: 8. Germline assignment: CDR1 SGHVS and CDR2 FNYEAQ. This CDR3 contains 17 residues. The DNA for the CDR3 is TGTGCCAGCAGCTTAAGAAGCCCGGGACTAGCGGAAGAGACCCAGTACTTC. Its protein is CASSLRSPGLAEETQYF.

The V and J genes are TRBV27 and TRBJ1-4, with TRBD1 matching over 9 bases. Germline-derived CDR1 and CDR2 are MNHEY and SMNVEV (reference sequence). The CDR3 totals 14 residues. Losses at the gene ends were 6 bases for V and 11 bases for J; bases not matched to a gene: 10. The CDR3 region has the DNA TGTGCCAGCAGCGAACAGGGGGCATCGGGGAAACTGTTTTTT. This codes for CASSEQGASGKLFF.

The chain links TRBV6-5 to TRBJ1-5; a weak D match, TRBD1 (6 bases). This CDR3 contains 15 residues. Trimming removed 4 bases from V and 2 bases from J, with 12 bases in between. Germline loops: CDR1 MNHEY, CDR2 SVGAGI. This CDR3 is CASSSRGAGNQPQHF. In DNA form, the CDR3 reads TGTGCCAGCAGTTCCCGGGGGGCCGGCAATCAGCCCCAGCATTTT.

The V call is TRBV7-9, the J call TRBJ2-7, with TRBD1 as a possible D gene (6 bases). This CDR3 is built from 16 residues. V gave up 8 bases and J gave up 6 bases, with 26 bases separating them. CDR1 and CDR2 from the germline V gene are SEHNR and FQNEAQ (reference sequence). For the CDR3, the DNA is TGTGCCAGCGCTTCATTAGGGGGACCACCTGGAACCGAGCAGTACTTC. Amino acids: CASASLGGPPGTEQYF.

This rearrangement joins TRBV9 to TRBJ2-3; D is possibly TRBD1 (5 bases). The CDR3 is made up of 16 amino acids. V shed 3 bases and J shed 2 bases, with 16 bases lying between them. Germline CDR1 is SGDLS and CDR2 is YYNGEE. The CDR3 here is CASSAQGLVNTDTQYF. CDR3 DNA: TGTGCCAGCAGCGCCCAGGGCCTGGTCAACACAGATACGCAGTATTTT.